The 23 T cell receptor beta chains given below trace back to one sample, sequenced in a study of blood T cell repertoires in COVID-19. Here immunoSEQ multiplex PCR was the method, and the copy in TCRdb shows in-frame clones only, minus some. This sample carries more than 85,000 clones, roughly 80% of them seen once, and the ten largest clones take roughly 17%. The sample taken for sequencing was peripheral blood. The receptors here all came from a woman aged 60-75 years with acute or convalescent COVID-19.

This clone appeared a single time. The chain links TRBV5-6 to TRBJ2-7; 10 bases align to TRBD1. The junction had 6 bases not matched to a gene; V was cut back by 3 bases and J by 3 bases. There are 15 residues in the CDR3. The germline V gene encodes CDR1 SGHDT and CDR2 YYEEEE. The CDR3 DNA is TGTGCCAGCAGCTACGGGACAGGGGCCTTCTACGAGCAGTACTTC. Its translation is CASSYGTGAFYEQYF.

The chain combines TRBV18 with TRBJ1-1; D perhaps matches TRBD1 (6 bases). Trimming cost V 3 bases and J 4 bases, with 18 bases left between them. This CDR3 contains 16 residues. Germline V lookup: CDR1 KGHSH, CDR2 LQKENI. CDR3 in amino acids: CASSPERQVISTEAFF. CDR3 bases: TGTGCCAGCTCACCGGAACGACAGGTCATAAGCACTGAAGCTTTCTTT.

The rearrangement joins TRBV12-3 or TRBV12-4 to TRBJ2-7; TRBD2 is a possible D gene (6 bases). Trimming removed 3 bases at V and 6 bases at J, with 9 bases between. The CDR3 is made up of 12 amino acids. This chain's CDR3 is CASSLGGFEQYF. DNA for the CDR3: TGTGCCAGCAGTTTGGGAGGATTCGAGCAGTACTTC.

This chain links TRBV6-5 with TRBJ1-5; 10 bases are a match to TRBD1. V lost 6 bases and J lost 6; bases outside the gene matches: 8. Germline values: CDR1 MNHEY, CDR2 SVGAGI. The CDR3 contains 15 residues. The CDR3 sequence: CASRRDRGSVQPQHF. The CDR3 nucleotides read TGTGCCAGCAGGAGGGACAGGGGAAGTGTTCAGCCCCAGCATTTT.

CDR3 coding DNA: TGTGCCAGGGAACAGGGTGACTATGGCTACACCTTC. Amino acids: CAREQGDYGYTF. J is TRBJ1-2 and V is TRBV2; a weak D match, TRBD1 (6 bases). Deletions cut 9 bases from V and 3 bases from J, with 11 bases between. Germline loops: CDR1 SNHLY, CDR2 FYNNEI. The CDR3 length is 12 residues.

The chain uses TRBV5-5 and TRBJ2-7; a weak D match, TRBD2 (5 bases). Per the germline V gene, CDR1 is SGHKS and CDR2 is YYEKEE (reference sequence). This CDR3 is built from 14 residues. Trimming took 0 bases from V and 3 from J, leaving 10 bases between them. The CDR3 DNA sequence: TGTGCCAGCAGCTTGGCCTCCGGGGACTACGAGCAGTACTTC. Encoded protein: CASSLASGDYEQYF.

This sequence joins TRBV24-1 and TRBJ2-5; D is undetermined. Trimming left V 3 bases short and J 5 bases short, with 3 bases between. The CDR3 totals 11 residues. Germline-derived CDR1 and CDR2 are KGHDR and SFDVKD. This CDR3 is CATSDRETQYF. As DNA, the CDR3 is TGTGCCACCAGTGATCGGGAGACCCAGTACTTC.

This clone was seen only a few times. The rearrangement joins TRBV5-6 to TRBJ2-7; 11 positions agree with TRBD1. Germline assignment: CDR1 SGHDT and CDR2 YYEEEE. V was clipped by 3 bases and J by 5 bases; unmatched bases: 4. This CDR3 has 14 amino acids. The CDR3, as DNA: TGTGCCAGCAGCTGGGACAGGGGGGAAAACGAGCAGTACTTC. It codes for CASSWDRGENEQYF.

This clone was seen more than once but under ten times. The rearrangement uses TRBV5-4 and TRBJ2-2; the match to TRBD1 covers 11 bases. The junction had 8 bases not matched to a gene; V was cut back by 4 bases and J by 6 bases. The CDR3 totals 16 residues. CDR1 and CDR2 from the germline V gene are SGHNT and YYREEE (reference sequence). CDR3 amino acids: CASSPWTGGRSGELFF. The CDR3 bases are TGTGCCAGCAGCCCCTGGACAGGGGGCCGGTCCGGGGAGCTGTTTTTT.

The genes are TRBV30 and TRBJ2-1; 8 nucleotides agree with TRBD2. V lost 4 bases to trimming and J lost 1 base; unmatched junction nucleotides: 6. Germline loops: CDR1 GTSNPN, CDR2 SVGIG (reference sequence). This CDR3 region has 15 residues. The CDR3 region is CAWTRLATSYNEQFF. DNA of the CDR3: TGTGCCTGGACGCGACTAGCGACGTCCTACAATGAGCAGTTCTTC. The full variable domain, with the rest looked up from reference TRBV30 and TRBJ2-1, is SQTIHQWPATLVQPVGSPLSLECTVEGTSNPNLYWYRQAAGRGLQLLFYSVGIGQISSEVPQNLSASRPQDRQFILSSKKLLLSDSGFYLCAWTRLATSYNEQFFGPGTRLTVL.

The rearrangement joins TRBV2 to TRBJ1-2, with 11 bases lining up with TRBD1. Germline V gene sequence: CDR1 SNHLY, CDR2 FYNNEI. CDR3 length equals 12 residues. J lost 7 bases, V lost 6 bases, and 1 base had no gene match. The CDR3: CASRGQGVGYTF. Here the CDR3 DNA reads TGTGCCAGCAGGGGACAGGGGGTTGGCTACACCTTC.

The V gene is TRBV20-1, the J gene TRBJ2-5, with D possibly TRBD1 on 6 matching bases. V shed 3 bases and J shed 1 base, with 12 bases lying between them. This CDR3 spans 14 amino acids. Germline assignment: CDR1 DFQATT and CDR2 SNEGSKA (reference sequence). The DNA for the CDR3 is TGCAGTGCTAGTATAGGACAGCTCCAAGAGACCCAGTACTTC. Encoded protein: CSASIGQLQETQYF.

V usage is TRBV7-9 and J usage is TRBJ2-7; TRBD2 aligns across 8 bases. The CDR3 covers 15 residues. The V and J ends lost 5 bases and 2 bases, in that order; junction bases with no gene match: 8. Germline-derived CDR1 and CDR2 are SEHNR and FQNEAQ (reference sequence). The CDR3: CASSPPGLGPYEQYF. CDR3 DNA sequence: TGTGCCAGCAGCCCACCGGGACTAGGACCCTACGAGCAGTACTTC. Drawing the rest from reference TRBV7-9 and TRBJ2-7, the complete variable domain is DTGVSQNPRHKITKRGQNVTFRCDPISEHNRLYWYRQTLGQGPEFLTYFQNEAQLEKSRLLSDRFSAERPKGSFSTLEIQRTEQGDSAMYLCASSPPGLGPYEQYFGPGTRLTVT.

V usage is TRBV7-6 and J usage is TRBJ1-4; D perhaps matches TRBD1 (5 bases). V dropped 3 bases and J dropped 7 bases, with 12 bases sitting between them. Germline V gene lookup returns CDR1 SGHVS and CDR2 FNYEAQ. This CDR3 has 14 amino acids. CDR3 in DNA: TGTGCCAGCAGCTTCACACGGACAAGTGAAAAACTGTTTTTT. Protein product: CASSFTRTSEKLFF.

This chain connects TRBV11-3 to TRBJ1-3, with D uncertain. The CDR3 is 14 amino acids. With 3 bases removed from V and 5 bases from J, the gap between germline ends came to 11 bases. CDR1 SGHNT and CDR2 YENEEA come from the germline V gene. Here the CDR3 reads CASSFRPGRNTIYF. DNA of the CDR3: TGTGCCAGCAGCTTTAGGCCGGGGAGAAACACCATATATTTT.

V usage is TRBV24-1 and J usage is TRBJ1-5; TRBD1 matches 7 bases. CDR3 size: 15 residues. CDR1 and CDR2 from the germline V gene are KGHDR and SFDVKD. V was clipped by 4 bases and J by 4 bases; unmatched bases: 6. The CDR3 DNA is TGTGCCACCAGTGAGTCTCAGGGGGTGAATCAGCCCCAGCATTTT. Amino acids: CATSESQGVNQPQHF.

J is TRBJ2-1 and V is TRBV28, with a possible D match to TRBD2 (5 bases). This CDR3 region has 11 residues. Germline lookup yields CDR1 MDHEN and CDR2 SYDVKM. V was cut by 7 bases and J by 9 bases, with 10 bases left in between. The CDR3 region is CASNEGTEQFF. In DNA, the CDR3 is TGTGCCAGCAACGAGGGTACTGAGCAGTTCTTC.

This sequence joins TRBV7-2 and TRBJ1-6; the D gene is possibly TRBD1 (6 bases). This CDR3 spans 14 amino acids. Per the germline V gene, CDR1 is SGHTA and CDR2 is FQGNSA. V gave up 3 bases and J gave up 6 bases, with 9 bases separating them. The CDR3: CASSFTGINSPLHF. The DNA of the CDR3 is TGTGCCAGCAGCTTTACAGGGATTAATTCACCCCTCCACTTT.

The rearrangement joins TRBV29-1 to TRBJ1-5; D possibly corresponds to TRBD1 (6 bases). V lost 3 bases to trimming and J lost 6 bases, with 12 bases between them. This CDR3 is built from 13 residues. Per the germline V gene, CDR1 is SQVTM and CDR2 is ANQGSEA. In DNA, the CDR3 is TGCAGCGTTGATGGGGGGGCAGGTCAGCCCCAGCATTTT. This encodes CSVDGGAGQPQHF.

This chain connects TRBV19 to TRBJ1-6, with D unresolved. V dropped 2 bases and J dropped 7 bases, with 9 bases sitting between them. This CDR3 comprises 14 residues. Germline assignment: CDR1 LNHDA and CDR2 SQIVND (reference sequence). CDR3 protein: CASSIRVSNSPLHF. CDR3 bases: TGTGCCAGTAGTATACGGGTCTCAAATTCACCCCTCCACTTT.

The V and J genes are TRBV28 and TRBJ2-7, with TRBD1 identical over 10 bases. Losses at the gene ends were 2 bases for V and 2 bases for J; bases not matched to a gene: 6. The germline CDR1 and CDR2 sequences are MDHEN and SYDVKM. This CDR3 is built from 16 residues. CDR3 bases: TGTGCCAGCAGTTTACCCCCGGGACAGGGGACCTACGAGCAGTACTTC. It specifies CASSLPPGQGTYEQYF.

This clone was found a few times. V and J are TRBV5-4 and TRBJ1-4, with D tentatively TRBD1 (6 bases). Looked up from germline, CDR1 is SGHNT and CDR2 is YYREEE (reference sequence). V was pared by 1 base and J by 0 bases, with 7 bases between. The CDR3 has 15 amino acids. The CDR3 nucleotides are TGTGCCAGCAGCTTGAGGGACACAACTAATGAAAAACTGTTTTTT. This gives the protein CASSLRDTTNEKLFF.

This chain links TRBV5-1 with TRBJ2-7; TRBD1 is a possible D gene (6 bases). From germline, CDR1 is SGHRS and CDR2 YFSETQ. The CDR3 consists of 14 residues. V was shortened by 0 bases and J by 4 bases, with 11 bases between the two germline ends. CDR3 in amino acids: CASSLAGAGYEQYF. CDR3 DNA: TGCGCCAGCAGCTTGGCAGGGGCCGGGTACGAGCAGTACTTC.